This paragraph reports one T cell receptor (beta chain). Its cognate antigen has yet to be identified. No much larger clonotype is one base removed from it; base qualities were not supplied. The data were taken from a study of CD8 T cells in Susac syndrome (dated by TCRdb to the late 2010s). In the study overall: Repertoire sequencing was used to test whether CD8+ T cell activation and differentiation in Susac syndrome was antigen driven. CD8+ T cell repertoire clonality was compared between 11 to 12 healthy donors, around 14 Susac syndrome patients and some 15 multiple sclerosis patients.

The germline V gene (reference sequence) gives CDR1 as LNHDA and CDR2 as SQIVND. The junction shows trimming of 2 bases on V and 5 bases on J, plus 13 bases between the germline ends. Measured from the cysteine to the phenylalanine, the CDR3 is 15 residues long. Kept here is only the CDR3 DNA, which spans 45 bases and is read in frame from base 1. Peripheral blood CD8+ and CD4+ T cells from healthy donors, Susac syndrome patients and multiple sclerosis patients were profiled by high-throughput TCR beta sequencing. The multiple sclerosis controls were treatment-naive patients who had stable or active relapsing-remitting disease and met the revised McDonald criteria. Bulk CD8+ and CD4+ T cells were purified by magnetic negative isolation, whereas CD8+ TEMRA cells were enriched by FACS. Blood was drawn into EDTA tubes, processed within 24 hours, and PBMCs were isolated by density gradient centrifugation. PBMCs intended for TCR sequencing were frozen in liquid nitrogen and were later thawed in a 37 degrees C water bath. The sorted or isolated CD4+, CD8+ and CD8+ TEMRA cells reached a purity of at least 90%.

Study-wide findings and limitations: The TCR sequencing and HLA analysis was acknowledged to have included a relatively small number of individuals.

RNA was extracted using the RNeasy kit, and about 0.5 to 1 microgram was reverse transcribed with random hexamers. The immunoSEQ multiplex PCR assay, which covers 54 Vbeta and 13 Jbeta segments, was used to amplify TCR beta CDR3 regions. PCR amplification bias was corrected by using a synthetic template baseline for primer optimization and computational correction. On the authors' methods: Only productive sequences were kept, with reads annotated to V, D and J genes according to IMGT and analyzed in immunoSEQ Analyzer. Clonality was computed as one minus Shannon entropy normalized by log2 of the number of productive unique sequences. For each patient and control, public and private clones were evaluated within the 100 most prevalent clones. A clone was defined as Susac-specific if it was absent from the healthy and MS cohorts, from about a thousand published viral clones and from other ImmuneACCESS disease sequences. The public sequencing data were trimmed at Q25 with fastp and processed into clonotypes with MiXCR by TCRdb, which kept only in-frame beta chains. Merged by CDR3 protein, the rows form single entries marked with the most common genes and DNA. Clone size and V and J calls follow TCRdb, not the original study. The sample table contains around 280,000 distinct CDR3 sequences; only one count was recorded for approximately 85% of them. The top ten hold approximately 0.11% of the sample.

The source material was CD8+ T cells from PBMCs. Here the chain combines TRBV19 and TRBJ2-1; no confident D gene assignment can be made. The sequence derives from a human donor with multiple sclerosis. The bases read TGTGCCAGTAGTATAAGGTTCCCCCTGAACAATGAGCAGTTCTTC. This yields the protein CASSIRFPLNNEQFF.